Presented here are 21 T cell receptor beta chains from one specimen sequenced in a study of T-cell memory formation after mild COVID-19. TCRdb called the 5' RACE reads again in MiXCR, with one record for every CDR3 protein. The table lists some 310,000 distinct CDR3 sequences, 20% of them singletons, with 21% in the top ten. Sequenced input: PBMCs or a T cell subset sorted from them (not recorded which). These receptors originate from a young man who had mild COVID-19 (a few samples of this study predate the infection). Cell type and time point are not known.

This clonotype was observed a handful of times. V gene TRBV29-1 combines with J gene TRBJ1-1; maybe TRBD1 (5 bases). The CDR3 extends over 12 amino acids. V was trimmed by 6 bases and J by 4 bases, leaving 12 bases between them. Germline V gene sequence: CDR1 SQVTM, CDR2 ANQGSEA. The CDR3 loop reads CSVSRRGTEAFF. The CDR3, as DNA: TGCAGCGTCAGTCGTAGGGGCACTGAAGCTTTCTTT.

This clonotype was seen only a few times. The chain joins TRBV10-3 to TRBJ2-5, with 9 bases lining up with TRBD1. Germline V gene sequence: CDR1 ENHRY, CDR2 SYGVKD. The junction had 3 bases not matched to a gene; V was cut back by 8 bases and J by 2 bases. CDR3 length equals 13 residues. CDR3 region: CAIAGTGQETQYF. The CDR3 DNA is TGTGCCATCGCCGGGACAGGGCAAGAGACCCAGTACTTC.

This clonotype has more than one count but fewer than ten. The chain has TRBV3-1 and TRBJ1-3; D is uncertain. With 1 base removed from V and 0 bases from J, the gap between germline ends came to 7 bases. This CDR3 comprises 15 residues. CDR1 is LGHDT and CDR2 is YNNKEL in the germline V gene (reference sequence). CDR3 bases: TGTGCCAGCAGCCAAGGCGAGCACTCTGGAAACACCATATATTTT. The encoded protein is CASSQGEHSGNTIYF.

The V and J genes are TRBV29-1 and TRBJ2-2; TRBD1 matches 8 bases. Germline V gives CDR1 SQVTM, CDR2 ANQGSEA. The V segment lost 7 bases and the J segment 4 bases; nucleotides outside the gene matches: 5. This CDR3 has 13 amino acids. The CDR3 is CSGDRTITGELFF. In DNA form, the CDR3 reads TGCAGCGGGGACAGGACCATCACCGGGGAGCTGTTTTTT.

The rearrangement joins TRBV20-1 to TRBJ2-7, with TRBD1 identical over 8 bases. The CDR3 is made up of 15 amino acids. With 5 bases clipped from V and 6 bases from J, the junction kept 15 bases outside the gene matches. CDR1 is DFQATT, CDR2 SNEGSKA, per germline (reference sequence). The CDR3 is CSASFGTGPSREQYF. In nucleotides, the CDR3 is TGCAGTGCTTCATTCGGGACAGGCCCCTCTCGCGAGCAGTACTTC.

The rearrangement links TRBV5-5 to TRBJ1-6, with 10 bases matching TRBD1. Germline V lookup: CDR1 SGHKS, CDR2 YYEKEE (reference sequence). The CDR3 extends over 17 amino acids. The V and J ends lost 3 bases and 9 bases, in that order; junction bases with no gene match: 12. CDR3 sequence reads: CASSWDRGAVRSSPLHF. The CDR3 region has the DNA TGTGCCAGCAGCTGGGACAGGGGCGCGGTCAGGAGTTCACCCCTCCACTTT.

J is TRBJ1-3 and V is TRBV6-6; the D gene is possibly TRBD1 (6 bases). This CDR3 contains 14 residues. V lost 10 bases, J lost 0 bases, and 13 bases lay in between. The germline V gene has CDR1 MNHNY and CDR2 SVGAGI (reference sequence). CDR3 protein: CATLDRNSGNTIYF. The CDR3 bases are TGTGCCACCCTGGACAGAAACTCTGGAAACACCATATATTTT.

This clonotype was seen more than once but under ten times. The V and J genes are TRBV20-1 and TRBJ2-7; TRBD2 matches 7 bases. The CDR3 contains 15 residues. Germline lookup yields CDR1 DFQATT and CDR2 SNEGSKA (reference sequence). V shed 0 bases, J shed 0 bases, and the junction held 5 bases outside the gene matches. The CDR3 sequence is CSARDPAGNSYEQYF. Written as DNA, the CDR3 is TGCAGTGCTAGAGATCCAGCGGGGAACTCCTACGAGCAGTACTTC.

The gene calls are TRBV7-2 and TRBJ2-3; D not certain. Germline CDR1 SGHTA, CDR2 FQGNSA. V lost 5 bases and J lost 4, with 4 bases in between. This CDR3 has 11 residues. The CDR3 loop reads CASSGPDTQYF. Here the CDR3 DNA reads TGTGCCAGCAGCGGCCCAGATACGCAGTATTTT.

This clonotype has a handful of counts. V and J are TRBV9 and TRBJ1-5; D is ambiguous. Deletions cut 2 bases from V and 5 bases from J, with 8 bases between. This CDR3 spans 13 amino acids. Germline V CDR1 and CDR2: SGDLS, YYNGEE. The CDR3 nucleotides are TGTGCCAGCAGCGTGAGCGGCTATCAGCCCCAGCATTTT. Translation: CASSVSGYQPQHF.

The V call is TRBV15, the J call TRBJ2-2; D not certain. V was clipped by 8 bases and J by 2 bases, with 12 bases between them. The germline CDR1 and CDR2 sequences are LNHNV and YYDKDF (reference sequence). The CDR3 loop spans 14 amino acids. The CDR3 is CATDSDLNTGELFF. Written as DNA, the CDR3 is TGTGCCACCGATTCGGACCTCAACACCGGGGAGCTGTTTTTT.

There are a few counts of this clonotype. The V and J genes are TRBV7-9 and TRBJ1-4; weak D call: TRBD1 (5 bases). The V gene lost 3 bases and the J gene lost 5 bases, with 10 bases spanning the gap. The CDR3 has 14 residues. CDR1 SEHNR and CDR2 FQNEAQ come from the germline V gene (reference sequence). DNA for the CDR3: TGTGCCAGCAGCTTTACCCCAGGGAATGAAAAACTGTTTTTT. It translates to CASSFTPGNEKLFF. The whole variable domain, remainder taken from reference TRBV7-9 and TRBJ1-4, is DTGVSQNPRHKITKRGQNVTFRCDPISEHNRLYWYRQTLGQGPEFLTYFQNEAQLEKSRLLSDRFSAERPKGSFSTLEIQRTEQGDSAMYLCASSFTPGNEKLFFGSGTQLSVL.

CDR3 amino acids: CASSWDGSGSPLHF. CDR3 DNA sequence: TGTGCCAGCAGTTGGGATGGGTCGGGTTCACCCCTCCACTTT. The gene calls are TRBV6-5 and TRBJ1-6; D ambiguous. The V end lost 4 bases, the J end lost 9 bases, and 13 bases lay between the germline ends. The CDR3 contains 14 residues. Germline lookup yields CDR1 MNHEY and CDR2 SVGAGI.

V usage is TRBV27 and J usage is TRBJ1-5; D is ambiguous. V lost 6 bases, J lost 0 bases, and 3 bases lay in between. Per the germline V gene, CDR1 is MNHEY and CDR2 is SMNVEV (reference sequence). The CDR3 is 12 residues long. The CDR3 loop reads CASSGSNQPQHF. CDR3 nucleotides: TGTGCCAGCAGCGGTAGCAATCAGCCCCAGCATTTT.

This clonotype has more than one count but fewer than ten. The CDR3 region has the DNA TGCGCCAGCAGCCGGGTCAGGGGGCGCAGCACCTATGGCTACACCTTC. Its protein is CASSRVRGRSTYGYTF. The rearrangement links TRBV4-3 to TRBJ1-2; TRBD1 agrees at 8 bases. The length of the CDR3 is 16 residues. V dropped 4 bases and J dropped 4; count of bases not matched to a gene: 11. CDR1 and CDR2 from the germline V gene are LGHNA and YSLEER.

This clonotype was seen a few times. This chain links TRBV4-2 with TRBJ1-2; tentative D call: TRBD1 (5 bases). Trimming shortened V by 6 bases and J by 2 bases, and 7 bases separated the two germline ends. The length of the CDR3 is 12 residues. Germline CDR1 and CDR2: LGHNA and YNFKEQ. The CDR3 bases are TGTGCCAGCAGACAGGAGAACTATGGCTACACCTTC. Amino acid sequence: CASRQENYGYTF.

This clonotype was detected only once. V is TRBV7-9 and J is TRBJ2-2, with 11 bases identical to TRBD1. CDR1 is SEHNR and CDR2 is FQNEAQ in the germline V gene (reference sequence). V lost 11 bases and J lost 5; bases outside the gene matches: 7. CDR3 length: 14 residues. The CDR3 DNA is TGTGCCGCCCGGGGACAGGGGGTTACCGGGGAGCTGTTTTTT. The encoded protein is CAARGQGVTGELFF.

As DNA, the CDR3 is TGTGCCAGCAGCGTAGAGGCTAGCCCAGATACGCAGTATTTT. Translated: CASSVEASPDTQYF. This sequence joins TRBV9 and TRBJ2-3; a weak D match, TRBD2 (5 bases). The CDR3 totals 14 residues. The germline V gene has CDR1 SGDLS and CDR2 YYNGEE. V shed 0 bases and J shed 4 bases, with 9 bases lying between them.

This clonotype showed up just a few times. The rearrangement joins TRBV5-1 to TRBJ1-1, with a possible D match to TRBD1 (5 bases). This CDR3 contains 18 residues. Germline V lookup: CDR1 SGHRS, CDR2 YFSETQ. Deletions cut 3 bases from V and 0 bases from J, with 21 bases between. The CDR3: CASSSPLGDFRLNTEAFF. The CDR3, as DNA: TGCGCCAGCAGCTCCCCCCTAGGGGATTTTCGGCTGAACACTGAAGCTTTCTTT. Full variable domain (missing parts from reference TRBV5-1 and TRBJ1-1): KAGVTQTPRYLIKTRGQQVTLSCSPISGHRSVSWYQQTPGQGLQFLFEYFSETQRNKGNFPGRFSGRQFSNSRSEMNVSTLELGDSALYLCASSSPLGDFRLNTEAFFGQGTRLTVV.

This rearrangement joins TRBV10-3 to TRBJ2-4, with D perhaps being TRBD1 or TRBD2 (5 bases each). The CDR3 runs to 15 residues. Germline V gene data show CDR1 as ENHRY and CDR2 as SYGVKD. The V gene lost 10 bases and the J gene lost 0 bases, with 16 bases spanning the gap. CDR3: CATRAMGEAKNIQYF. The CDR3 DNA sequence: TGTGCCACGAGGGCAATGGGGGAAGCCAAAAACATTCAGTACTTC.

The sample holds a few counts of this clonotype. For the CDR3, the DNA is TGCAGTGCAACGCTTGCGTCGGGCCCAGATACGCAGTATTTT. The encoded protein is CSATLASGPDTQYF. The rearrangement links TRBV20-1 to TRBJ2-3; D gene unclear. The germline V gene encodes CDR1 DFQATT and CDR2 SNEGSKA (reference sequence). V lost 6 bases to trimming and J lost 4 bases, with 17 bases between them. The CDR3 runs 14 residues.